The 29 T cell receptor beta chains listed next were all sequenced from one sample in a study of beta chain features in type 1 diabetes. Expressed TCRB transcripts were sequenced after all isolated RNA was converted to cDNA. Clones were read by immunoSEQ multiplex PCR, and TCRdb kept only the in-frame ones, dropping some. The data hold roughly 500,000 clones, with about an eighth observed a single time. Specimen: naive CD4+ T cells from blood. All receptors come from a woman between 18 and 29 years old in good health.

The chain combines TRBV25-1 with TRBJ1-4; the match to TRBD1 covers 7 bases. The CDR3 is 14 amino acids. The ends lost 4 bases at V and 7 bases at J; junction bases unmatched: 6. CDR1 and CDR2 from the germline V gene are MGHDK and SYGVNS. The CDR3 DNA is TGTGCCAGCAGTGCGTACAGGGGAAGTGAAAAACTGTTTTTT. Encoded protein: CASSAYRGSEKLFF.

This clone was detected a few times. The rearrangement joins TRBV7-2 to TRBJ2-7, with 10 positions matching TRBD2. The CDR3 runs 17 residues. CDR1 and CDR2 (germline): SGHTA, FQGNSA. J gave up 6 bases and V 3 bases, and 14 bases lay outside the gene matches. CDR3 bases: TGTGCCAGCAGCTTTGCGGCTAGCGGGAGTCTCGGGACCGAGCAGTACTTC. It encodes CASSFAASGSLGTEQYF.

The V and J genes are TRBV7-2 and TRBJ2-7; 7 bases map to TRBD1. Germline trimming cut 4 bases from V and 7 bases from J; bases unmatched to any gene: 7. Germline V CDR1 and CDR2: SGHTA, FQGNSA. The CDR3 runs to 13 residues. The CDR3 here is CASSSVGGAEQYV. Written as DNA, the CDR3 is TGTGCCAGCAGCTCAGTAGGGGGCGCGGAGCAGTACGTC.

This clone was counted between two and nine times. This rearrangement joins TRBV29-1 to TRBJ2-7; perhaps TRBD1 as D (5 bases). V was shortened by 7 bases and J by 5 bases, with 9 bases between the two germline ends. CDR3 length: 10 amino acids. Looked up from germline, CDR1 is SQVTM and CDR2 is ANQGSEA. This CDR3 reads CSARQNEQYV. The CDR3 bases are TGCAGCGCCCGACAGAACGAGCAGTACGTC.

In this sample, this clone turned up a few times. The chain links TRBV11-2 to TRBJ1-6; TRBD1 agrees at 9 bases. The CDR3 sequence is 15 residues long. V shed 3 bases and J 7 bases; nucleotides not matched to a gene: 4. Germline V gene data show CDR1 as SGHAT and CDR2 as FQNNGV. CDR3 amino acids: CASSLPTGGNSPLHF. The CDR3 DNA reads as TGTGCCAGCAGCTTGCCGACAGGGGGGAATTCACCCCTCCACTTT.

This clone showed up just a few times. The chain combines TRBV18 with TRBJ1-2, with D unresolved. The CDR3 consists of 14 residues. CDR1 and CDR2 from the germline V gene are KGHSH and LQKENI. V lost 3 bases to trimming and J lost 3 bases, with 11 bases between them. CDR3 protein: CASSPISDYYGYTF. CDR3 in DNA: TGTGCCAGCTCACCCATTTCAGACTACTATGGCTACACCTTC.

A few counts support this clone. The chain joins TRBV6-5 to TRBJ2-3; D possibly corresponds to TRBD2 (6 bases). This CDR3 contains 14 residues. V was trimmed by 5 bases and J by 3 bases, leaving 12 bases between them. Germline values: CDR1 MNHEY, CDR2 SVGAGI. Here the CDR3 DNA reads TGTGCCAGCAGTCAAACGAGCGGGACAGATACGCAGTATTTT. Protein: CASSQTSGTDTQYF.

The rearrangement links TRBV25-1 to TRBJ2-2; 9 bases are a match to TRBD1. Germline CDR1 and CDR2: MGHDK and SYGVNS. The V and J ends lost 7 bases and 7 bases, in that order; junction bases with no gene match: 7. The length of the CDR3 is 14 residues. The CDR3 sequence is CASTGQGVGGELFF. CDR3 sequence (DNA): TGTGCCAGCACGGGACAGGGCGTCGGCGGGGAGCTGTTTTTT.

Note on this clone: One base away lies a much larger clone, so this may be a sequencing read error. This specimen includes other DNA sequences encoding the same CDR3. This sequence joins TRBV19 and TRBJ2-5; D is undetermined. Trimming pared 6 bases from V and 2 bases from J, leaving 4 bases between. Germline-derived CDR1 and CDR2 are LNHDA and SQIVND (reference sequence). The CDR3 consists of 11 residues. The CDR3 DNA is TGTGCCAGTAGCCAACAAGAGACCCAGTACTTC. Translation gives CASSQQETQYF.

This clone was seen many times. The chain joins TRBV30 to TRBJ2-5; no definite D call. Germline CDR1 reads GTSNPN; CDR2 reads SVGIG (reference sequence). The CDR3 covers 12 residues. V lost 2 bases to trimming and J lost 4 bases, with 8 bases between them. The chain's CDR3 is CAWSIGAETQYF. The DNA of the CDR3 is TGTGCCTGGAGTATAGGTGCAGAGACCCAGTACTTC.

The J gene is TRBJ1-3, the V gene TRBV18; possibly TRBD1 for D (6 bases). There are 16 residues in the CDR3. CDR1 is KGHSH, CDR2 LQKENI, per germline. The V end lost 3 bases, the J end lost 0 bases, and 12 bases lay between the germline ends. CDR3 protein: CASSPLTGSSGNTIYF. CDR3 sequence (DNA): TGTGCCAGCTCACCCCTGACAGGCTCCTCTGGAAACACCATATATTTT.

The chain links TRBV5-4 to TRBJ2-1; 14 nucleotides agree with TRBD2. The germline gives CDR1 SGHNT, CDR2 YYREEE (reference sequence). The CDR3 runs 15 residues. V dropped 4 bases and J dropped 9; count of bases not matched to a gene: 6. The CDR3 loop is CASSLTSGGAGEQFF. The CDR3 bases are TGTGCCAGCAGCCTGACTAGCGGGGGGGCCGGTGAGCAGTTCTTC.

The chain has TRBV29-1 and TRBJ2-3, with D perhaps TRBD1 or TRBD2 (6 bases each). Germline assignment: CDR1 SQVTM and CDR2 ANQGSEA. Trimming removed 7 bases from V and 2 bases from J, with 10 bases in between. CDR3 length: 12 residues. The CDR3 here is CSGGDNTDTQYF. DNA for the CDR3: TGCAGCGGGGGGGACAACACAGATACGCAGTATTTT.

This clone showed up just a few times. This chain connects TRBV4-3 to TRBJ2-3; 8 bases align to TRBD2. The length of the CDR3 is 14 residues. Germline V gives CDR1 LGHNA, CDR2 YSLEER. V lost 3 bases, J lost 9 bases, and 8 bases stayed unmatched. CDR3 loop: CASSQGTGLATQYF. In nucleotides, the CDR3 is TGCGCCAGCAGCCAGGGCACCGGACTAGCCACGCAGTATTTT.

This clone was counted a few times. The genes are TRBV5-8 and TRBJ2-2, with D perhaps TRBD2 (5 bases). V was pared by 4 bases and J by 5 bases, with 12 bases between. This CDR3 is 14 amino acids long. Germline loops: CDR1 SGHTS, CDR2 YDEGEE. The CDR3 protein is CASSPGRRTGELFF. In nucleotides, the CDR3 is TGTGCCAGCAGCCCGGGAAGGAGAACCGGGGAGCTGTTTTTT.

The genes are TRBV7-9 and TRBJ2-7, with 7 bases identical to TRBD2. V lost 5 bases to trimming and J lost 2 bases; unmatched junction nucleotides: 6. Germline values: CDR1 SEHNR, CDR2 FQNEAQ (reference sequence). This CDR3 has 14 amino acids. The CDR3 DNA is TGTGCCAGCAGCCCTAGCGGAGAGACCTACGAGCAGTACTTC. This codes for CASSPSGETYEQYF.

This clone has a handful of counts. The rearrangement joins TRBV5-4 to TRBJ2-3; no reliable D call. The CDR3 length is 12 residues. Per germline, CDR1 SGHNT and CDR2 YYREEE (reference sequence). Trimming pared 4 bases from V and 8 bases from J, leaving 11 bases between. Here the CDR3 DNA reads TGTGCCAGCAGCCCCGACTTTGGTACGCAGTATTTT. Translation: CASSPDFGTQYF. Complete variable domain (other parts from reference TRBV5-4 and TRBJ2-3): ETGVTQSPTHLIKTRGQQVTLRCSSQSGHNTVSWYQQALGQGPQFIFQYYREEENGRGNFPPRFSGLQFPNYSSELNVNALELDDSALYLCASSPDFGTQYFGPGTRLTVL.

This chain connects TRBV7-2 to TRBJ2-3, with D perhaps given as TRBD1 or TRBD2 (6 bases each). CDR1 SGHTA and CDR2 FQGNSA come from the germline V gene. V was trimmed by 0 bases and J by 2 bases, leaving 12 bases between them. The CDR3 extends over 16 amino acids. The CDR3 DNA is TGTGCCAGCAGCTTAGCGCCCGGGGGCGCCACAGATACGCAGTATTTT. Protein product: CASSLAPGGATDTQYF.

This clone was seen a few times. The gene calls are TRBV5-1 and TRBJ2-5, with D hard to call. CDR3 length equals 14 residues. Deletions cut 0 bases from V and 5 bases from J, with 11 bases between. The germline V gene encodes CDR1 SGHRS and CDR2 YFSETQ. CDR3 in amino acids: CASSLGSSQETQYF. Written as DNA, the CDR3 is TGCGCCAGCAGCTTGGGCTCTTCCCAGGAGACCCAGTACTTC.

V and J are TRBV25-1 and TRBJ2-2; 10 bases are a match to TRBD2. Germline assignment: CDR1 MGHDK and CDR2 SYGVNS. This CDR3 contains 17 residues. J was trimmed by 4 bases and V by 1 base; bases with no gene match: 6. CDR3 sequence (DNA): TGTGCCAGCAGTGAATCCGCGGCTAGCGGGAGCACCGGGGAGCTGTTTTTT. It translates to CASSESAASGSTGELFF.

In DNA, the CDR3 is TGTGCCAGCAGCTTCGTAGCGGGGGTCACAGATACGCAGTATTTT. As protein: CASSFVAGVTDTQYF. V usage is TRBV7-9 and J usage is TRBJ2-3, with 9 bases that match TRBD2. Germline V lookup: CDR1 SEHNR, CDR2 FQNEAQ (reference sequence). The CDR3 contains 15 residues. The J segment lost 2 bases and the V segment lost 3 bases, leaving 3 bases of the junction unmatched.

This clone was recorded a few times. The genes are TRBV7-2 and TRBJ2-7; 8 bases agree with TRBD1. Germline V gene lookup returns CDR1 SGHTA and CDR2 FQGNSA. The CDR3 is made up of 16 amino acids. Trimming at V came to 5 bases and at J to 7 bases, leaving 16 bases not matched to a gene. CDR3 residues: CASSPRGQGPLREQYF. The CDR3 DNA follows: TGTGCCAGCAGCCCGAGAGGACAGGGCCCCCTAAGGGAGCAGTACTTC.

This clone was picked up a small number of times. This CDR3 reads CASRAGASGRAAVDEQFF. In nucleotides, the CDR3 is TGTGCCAGCAGGGCAGGGGCTAGCGGGAGAGCCGCGGTTGATGAGCAGTTCTTC. This sequence joins TRBV7-2 and TRBJ2-1; TRBD2 matches at 10 bases. The CDR3 is 18 residues long. The germline V gene encodes CDR1 SGHTA and CDR2 FQGNSA. V was clipped by 6 bases and J by 8 bases; unmatched bases: 19.

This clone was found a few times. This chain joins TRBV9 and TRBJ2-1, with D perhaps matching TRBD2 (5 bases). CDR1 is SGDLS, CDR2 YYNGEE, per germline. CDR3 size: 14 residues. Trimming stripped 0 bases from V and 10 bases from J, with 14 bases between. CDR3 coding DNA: TGTGCCAGCAGCGTAGTATTAGGTGGCGGGGAGCAGTTCTTC. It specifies CASSVVLGGGEQFF.

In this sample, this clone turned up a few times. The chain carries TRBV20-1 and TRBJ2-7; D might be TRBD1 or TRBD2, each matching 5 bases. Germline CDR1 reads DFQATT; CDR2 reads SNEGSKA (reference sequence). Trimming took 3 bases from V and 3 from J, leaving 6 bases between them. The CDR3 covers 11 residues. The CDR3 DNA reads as TGCAGTGCTAGGGGGGTCTACGAGCAGTACTTC. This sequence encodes CSARGVYEQYF.

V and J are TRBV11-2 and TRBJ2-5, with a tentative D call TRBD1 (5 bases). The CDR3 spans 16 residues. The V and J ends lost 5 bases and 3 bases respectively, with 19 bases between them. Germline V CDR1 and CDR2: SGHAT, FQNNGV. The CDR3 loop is CASSQKGWATKETQYF. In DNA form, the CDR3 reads TGTGCCAGCAGCCAAAAGGGGTGGGCGACAAAAGAGACCCAGTACTTC. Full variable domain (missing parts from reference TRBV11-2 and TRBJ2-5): EAGVAQSPRYKIIEKRQSVAFWCNPISGHATLYWYQQILGQGPKLLIQFQNNGVVDDSQLPKDRFSAERLKGVDSTLKIQPAKLEDSAVYLCASSQKGWATKETQYFGPGTRLLVL.

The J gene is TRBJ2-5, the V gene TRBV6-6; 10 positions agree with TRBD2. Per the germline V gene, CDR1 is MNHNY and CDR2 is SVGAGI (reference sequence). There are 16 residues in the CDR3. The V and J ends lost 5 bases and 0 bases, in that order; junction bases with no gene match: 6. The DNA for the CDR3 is TGTGCCAGCAGTGGAACTAGCGGGGAGAACCAAGAGACCCAGTACTTC. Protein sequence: CASSGTSGENQETQYF.

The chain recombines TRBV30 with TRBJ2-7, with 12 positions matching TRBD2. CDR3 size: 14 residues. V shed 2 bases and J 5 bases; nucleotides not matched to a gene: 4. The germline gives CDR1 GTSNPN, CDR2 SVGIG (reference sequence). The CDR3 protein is CAWSPRLAGDEQYF. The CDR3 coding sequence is TGTGCCTGGAGTCCTCGACTAGCGGGAGACGAGCAGTACTTC.

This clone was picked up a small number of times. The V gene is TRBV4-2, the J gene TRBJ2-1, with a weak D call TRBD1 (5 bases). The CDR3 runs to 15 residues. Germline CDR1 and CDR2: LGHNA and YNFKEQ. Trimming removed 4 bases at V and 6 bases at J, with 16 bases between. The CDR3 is CASSPRRGLVNEQFF. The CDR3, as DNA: TGTGCCAGCAGCCCTCGAAGGGGCCTGGTCAATGAGCAGTTCTTC.